Listed below are T cell receptor beta chains from one sample, sequenced in a study of T cells in Graves' hyperthyroidism and ophthalmopathy. TCRdb called the multiplex PCR reads again in MiXCR, with one record for every CDR3 protein. The sample yields fewer than 650,000 distinct CDR3 sequences, 14% seen once. Sequencing used blood. All receptors come from a woman aged 18-29 years with Graves' ophthalmopathy. The CDR3 runs from the conserved cysteine through the conserved F or W. D genes are given only for firm matches. Not all rows give a size; the values are once, few, many and, for expanded clones, a class.

>TRBJ1-4|.|many|TRBV11-2
TGTGCCAGCAGCACGGCCCCAGGGGCGTTTAATGAAAAACTGTTTTTT
CASSTAPGAFNEKLFF
>TRBJ1-2|TRBD1|many|TRBV27
TGTGCCAGCAGTCCGCCCCTAGGGACAGCTCATAACTATGGCTACACCTTC
CASSPPLGTAHNYGYTF
>TRBJ2-3|TRBD2|few|TRBV9
TGTGCCAGCAGCGTACGGGGGGAGGGCCCTAGCACAGATACGCAGTATTTT
CASSVRGEGPSTDTQYF
>TRBJ1-1|TRBD1|many|TRBV28
TGTGCCAGCAAGACAGGGGGGGGGGTGACTGAAGCTTTCTTT
CASKTGGGVTEAFF
>TRBJ1-3|.|.|TRBV7-3
TGTGCCAGCAGACCCGGCTCCTCTGGAAACACCATATATTTT
CASRPGSSGNTIYF
>TRBJ2-7|.|.|TRBV18
TGTGCCAGCTCACCCCACAGGGACCACGAGCAGTACTTC
CASSPHRDHEQYF
>TRBJ2-1|.|many|TRBV7-9
TGTGCCAGTTACGAGGAAACCAATGAGCAGTTCTTC
CASYEETNEQFF
>TRBJ1-5|.|many|TRBV20-1
TGCAGTGCTAGAGACAGCAATCAGCCCCAGCATTTT
CSARDSNQPQHF
>TRBJ2-3|TRBD2|many|TRBV27
TGTGCCAGCAGTCTGACTAGCGGTTACCCGGCGGTGGGCACAGATACGCAGTATTTT
CASSLTSGYPAVGTDTQYF
>TRBJ2-5|.|many|TRBV20-1
TGCAGTGCTAGAGGGGTGCATGTGGGTGAAGAGACCCAGTACTTC
CSARGVHVGEETQYF
>TRBJ1-1|.|.|TRBV11-2
TGTGCCAGCAGCGCAGTCGTGGCTGAAGCTTTCTTT
CASSAVVAEAFF
>TRBJ1-1|.|many|TRBV7-9
TGTGCCAGCAGCTTAGATCGAGGTGGCACTGAAGCTTTCTTT
CASSLDRGGTEAFF
>TRBJ2-7|TRBD2|few|TRBV20-1
TGCAGTGCCCGTGGGGCTAGCGGCGCCTACGAGCAGTACTTC
CSARGASGAYEQYF
>TRBJ1-3|.|many|TRBV6-1
TGTGCCAGCAGTGAATCGTTCTCCAGTACCTCTGGAAACACCATATATTTT
CASSESFSSTSGNTIYF
>TRBJ1-2|.|many|TRBV12-3/TRBV12-4
TGTGCCAGCAGTTTACTTCTCCGCGGGGACAACTATGGCTACACCTTC
CASSLLLRGDNYGYTF
>TRBJ1-5|.|few|TRBV7-9
TGTGCCAGCAGCCCCCTGGGGGAGACGCCCCAGCATTTT
CASSPLGETPQHF
>TRBJ2-5|.|few|TRBV7-6
TGTGCCAGCAGCTTTGTTAGTGGGGAATTCCAGTACTTC
CASSFVSGEFQYF
>TRBJ2-1|.|once|TRBV6-2/TRBV6-3
TGTGCCAGCAGTCGGACTGGGCTGAATGAGCAGCTCTTC
CASSRTGLNEQLF
>TRBJ2-7|.|few|TRBV29-1
TGCAGTAAGAGGGGGGCCTACGAGCAGTACTTC
CSKRGAYEQYF
>TRBJ2-1|TRBD2|many|TRBV12-3/TRBV12-4
TGTGCCAGCAGTTTAGAGCGGGAGAAGCATGAGCAGTTCTTC
CASSLEREKHEQFF
>TRBJ1-1|TRBD1|many|TRBV7-8
TGTGCCAGCAGCTTCGTAACACTGGGACAGGGCGAAGCTTTCTTT
CASSFVTLGQGEAFF
>TRBJ2-1|.|.|TRBV29-1
TGCAGCGCCGAAAGCTCCTACAATGAGCAGTTCTTC
CSAESSYNEQFF
>TRBJ2-7|.|many|TRBV5-5
TGTGCCAGCAGCTTCGGTCCGGGAACCCCCTCCTACGAGCAGTACTTC
CASSFGPGTPSYEQYF
>TRBJ2-4|.|.|TRBV28
TGTGTCAGCTCCTATTCCCCTCAAAACATTCAGTACTTC
CVSSYSPQNIQYF
>TRBJ2-1|.|few|TRBV29-1
TGCAGCGCCCCCGACACCTACAATGAGCAGTTCTTC
CSAPDTYNEQFF
>TRBJ1-2|TRBD1|.|TRBV4-1
TGCGCCAGCAGCCAAGTCCAGGGGGCGGTTGCCTATGGCTACACCTTC
CASSQVQGAVAYGYTF
>TRBJ2-7|.|many|TRBV12-3/TRBV12-4
TGTGCCAGCAGGCTAGGCGGTTATAGCTCCTACGAGCAGTACTTC
CASRLGGYSSYEQYF
>TRBJ2-7|.|many|TRBV30
TGTGCCTCCTCACTTCTTCCAACAGGGCCCGAGCAGTACTTC
CASSLLPTGPEQYF
>TRBJ1-6|.|.|TRBV11-2
TGTGCCAGCAGCTTAAGTCGAGGGGGCTCCTATAATTCACCCCTCCACTTT
CASSLSRGGSYNSPLHF
>TRBJ2-3|.|few|TRBV11-2
TGTGCCAGCAGCTTAGGGGCCGGGTTCCCCACAGATACGCAGTATTTT
CASSLGAGFPTDTQYF
>TRBJ1-2|.|many|TRBV2
TGTGCCAGCAGCAAGGACATCCCTGATGGCTACACCTTC
CASSKDIPDGYTF
>TRBJ2-3|TRBD2|few|TRBV4-1
TGCGCCAGCAGCCAAGATAGCGGACTAGCGGGAGGTGACACAGATACGCAGTATTTT
CASSQDSGLAGGDTDTQYF
>TRBJ2-1|TRBD2|.|TRBV30
TGTGCCTGGACCGCCGGGACTAGCGGGAATAATGAGCAGTTCTTC
CAWTAGTSGNNEQFF
>TRBJ1-4|.|.|TRBV30
TGTGCCTGGAGTGCAGGACTGCTTAATGAAAAACTGTTTTTT
CAWSAGLLNEKLFF
>TRBJ2-3|TRBD2|many|TRBV7-2
TGTGCCAGCAGCTTAGAACTAGCGTCAGATACGCAGTATTTT
CASSLELASDTQYF
>TRBJ2-5|.|few|TRBV6-5
TGTGCCAGCAAAGGCAGGCTGCAAGAGACCCAGTACTTC
CASKGRLQETQYF
>TRBJ2-5|.|.|TRBV29-1
TGCAGCGTTGAAGGAAGGGGGGCCAATACTCGGGAGACCCAGTACTTC
CSVEGRGANTRETQYF
>TRBJ2-7|.|few|TRBV7-9
TGTGCCAGCAGCCCCCGCAGATGGGAAAGCTCCTACGAGCAGTACTTC
CASSPRRWESSYEQYF
>TRBJ1-1|TRBD1|.|TRBV30
TGTGCCTGGGGTGAGGGGGCTGTGGACACTGAAGCTTTCTTT
CAWGEGAVDTEAFF
>TRBJ2-1|.|few|TRBV29-1
TGCAGCGCCCAGGGGGCTGGCGGGAGGGTCGGTGAGCAGTTCTTC
CSAQGAGGRVGEQFF
>TRBJ2-1|TRBD2|many|TRBV12-3/TRBV12-4
TGTGCCAGCAGTTGGACTAGCGGGGGTGGGTACAATAAGCAGTTCTTC
CASSWTSGGGYNKQFF
>TRBJ1-2|TRBD1|many|TRBV6-1
TGTGCCAGCAGTGAATATATGGACAGGACTATTAACTATGGCTACACCTTC
CASSEYMDRTINYGYTF
>TRBJ1-2|.|few|TRBV2
TGTGCCAGCACCGAACAGAACAGGGTCTATGGCTACACCTTC
CASTEQNRVYGYTF
>TRBJ2-1|TRBD1|many|TRBV6-2/TRBV6-3
TGTGCCAGCAGCCCCGCGGGACAGGGTTCTTACAATGAGCAGTTCTTC
CASSPAGQGSYNEQFF
>TRBJ1-1|.|few|TRBV9
TGTGCCAGCAGCGTAGCAGGTTCAGGGTTCACTGAAGCTTTCTTT
CASSVAGSGFTEAFF
>TRBJ1-2|.|few|TRBV20-1
TGCAGTGCTAGACCCCTGTTGGGCCGTCGCTACACCTTC
CSARPLLGRRYTF
>TRBJ2-1|.|.|TRBV2
TGTGCCAGCAGTGTTTCCCCTGGGGTTGTCAATGAGCAGTTCTTC
CASSVSPGVVNEQFF